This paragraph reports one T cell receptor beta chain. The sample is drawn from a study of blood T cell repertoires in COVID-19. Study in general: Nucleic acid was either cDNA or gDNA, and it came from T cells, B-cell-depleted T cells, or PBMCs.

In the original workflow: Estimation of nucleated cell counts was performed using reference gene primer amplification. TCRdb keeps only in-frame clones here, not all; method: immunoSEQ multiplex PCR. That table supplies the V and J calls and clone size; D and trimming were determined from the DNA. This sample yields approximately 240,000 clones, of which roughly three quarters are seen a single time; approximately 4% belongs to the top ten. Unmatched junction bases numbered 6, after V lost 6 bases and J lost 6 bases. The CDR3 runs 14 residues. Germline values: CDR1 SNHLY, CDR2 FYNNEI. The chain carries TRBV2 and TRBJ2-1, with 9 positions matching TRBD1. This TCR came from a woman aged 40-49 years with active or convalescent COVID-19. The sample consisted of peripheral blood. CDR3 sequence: CASRSGTGINEQFF. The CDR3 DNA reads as TGTGCCAGCAGGTCCGGGACAGGGATCAATGAGCAGTTCTTC.